These 4 T cell receptor beta chains share one sample of origin, sequenced in a study of blood T cell repertoires in COVID-19. Repertoires were generated with immunoSEQ multiplex PCR, while TCRdb's copy carries only in-frame clones and drops some. Of about 350,000 clones in the sample, 90% to 95% are singletons; the top ten hold roughly 3.3%. Sequences were obtained from peripheral blood. These receptors were taken from a woman younger than 35 who had recovered from COVID-19.

The chain uses TRBV6-2 or TRBV6-3 and TRBJ2-3; no clear D. Germline CDR1 reads MNHEY; CDR2 reads SVGEGT. V was cut by 5 bases and J by 6 bases, with 6 bases left in between. The CDR3 sequence is 11 residues long. The CDR3: CASSISDTQYF. CDR3 DNA: TGTGCCAGCAGTATATCGGATACGCAGTATTTT.

The chain recombines TRBV3-1 (or the pseudogene TRBV3-2) with TRBJ2-7; TRBD1 is a possible D gene (7 bases). CDR1 and CDR2 from the germline V gene are LGHDT and YNNKEL (reference sequence). V was pared by 1 base and J by 6 bases, with 13 bases between. This CDR3 spans 14 amino acids. The CDR3 protein is CASSQAGTAGEQYV. As DNA, the CDR3 is TGTGCCAGCAGCCAAGCCGGGACAGCGGGCGAGCAGTACGTC.

This clone occurred once. The rearrangement uses TRBV27 and TRBJ1-1, with 9 bases lining up with TRBD1. V dropped 8 bases and J dropped 5; count of bases not matched to a gene: 9. The CDR3 is 14 residues long. Germline-derived CDR1 and CDR2 are MNHEY and SMNVEV (reference sequence). Here the CDR3 DNA reads TGTGCCAGCGGATCCGGGACAGGGTTAACTGAAGCTTTCTTT. Amino acid sequence: CASGSGTGLTEAFF.

This sequence joins TRBV20-1 and TRBJ2-1; tentatively, D is TRBD2 (6 bases). V lost 3 bases to trimming and J lost 9 bases, with 15 bases between them. This CDR3 region has 13 residues. CDR1 is DFQATT, CDR2 SNEGSKA, per germline (reference sequence). The CDR3 DNA reads as TGCAGTGCTAGTGATGTTCTGGGGGGTGAGCAGTTCTTC. Residues: CSASDVLGGEQFF.